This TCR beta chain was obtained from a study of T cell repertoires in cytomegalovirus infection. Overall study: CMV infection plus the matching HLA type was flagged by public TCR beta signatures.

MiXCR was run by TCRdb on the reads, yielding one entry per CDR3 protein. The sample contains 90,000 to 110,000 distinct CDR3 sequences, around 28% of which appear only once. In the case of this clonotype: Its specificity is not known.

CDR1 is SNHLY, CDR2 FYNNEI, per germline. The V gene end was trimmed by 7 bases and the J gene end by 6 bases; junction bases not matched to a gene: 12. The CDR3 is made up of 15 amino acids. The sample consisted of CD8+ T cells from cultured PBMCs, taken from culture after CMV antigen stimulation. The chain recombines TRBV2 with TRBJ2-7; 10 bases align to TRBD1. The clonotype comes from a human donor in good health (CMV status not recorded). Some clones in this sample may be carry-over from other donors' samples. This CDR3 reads CASTRGRGQGSEQYF. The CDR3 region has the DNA TGTGCCAGCACCCGGGGAAGGGGACAGGGGTCCGAGCAGTACTTC.